A single sample gave rise to the 29 T cell receptor beta chains below, sequenced in a study of a mutant IDH1 vaccine in newly diagnosed glioma. No antigen has been assigned to these receptors. Time point: week 5, during vaccination. With topical imiquimod, each dose of the vaccine consisted of 300 ug of mutant IDH1 20-mer peptide. The assay was immunoSEQ multiplex PCR, and TCRdb's table has in-frame clones only and misses some. Of some 30,000 clones listed, roughly 90% are singletons. The source material was PBMCs, sampled from a glioma patient whose treatment included an IDH1 peptide vaccine. The receptor set was obtained from a man aged 18 to 29 with glioma.

Only one count was recorded for this clone. This sequence joins TRBV5-1 and TRBJ2-1, with 7 bases identical to TRBD2. The junction had 19 bases not matched to a gene; V was cut back by 7 bases and J by 9 bases. The CDR3 sequence is 16 residues long. Germline V CDR1 and CDR2: SGHRS, YFSETQ. In DNA, the CDR3 is TGCGCCAGCCGGGAGGAGGCTACGTTAGCGTCTGGTGAGCAGTTCTTC. Translation: CASREEATLASGEQFF.

V usage is TRBV2 and J usage is TRBJ1-3; D gene ambiguous. Germline V gene data show CDR1 as SNHLY and CDR2 as FYNNEI. The germline V and J ends were trimmed by 4 bases and 1 base, with 2 bases remaining between them. This CDR3 region has 12 residues. The CDR3 reads CASSGSGNTIYF. The CDR3 region has the DNA TGTGCCAGCAGTGGTTCTGGAAACACCATATATTTT. Full variable domain (remainder filled in from reference TRBV2 and TRBJ1-3): EPEVTQTPSHQVTQMGQEVILRCVPISNHLYFYWYRQILGQKVEFLVSFYNNEISEKSEIFDDQFSVERPDGSNFTLKIRSTKLEDSAMYFCASSGSGNTIYFGEGSWLTVV.

The CDR3 is CASSPGGGNYGYTF. DNA for the CDR3: TGTGCCAGCAGCCCCGGGGGGGGCAACTATGGCTACACCTTC. The rearrangement links TRBV5-4 to TRBJ1-2; a weak D match, TRBD1 (6 bases). CDR3 size: 14 residues. Looked up from germline, CDR1 is SGHNT and CDR2 is YYREEE (reference sequence). Trimming took 4 bases from V and 2 from J, leaving 12 bases between them.

V is TRBV14 and J is TRBJ1-1; 8 nucleotides align to TRBD1. Germline V CDR1 and CDR2: SGHDN, FVKESK. CDR3 length: 15 residues. Trimming at V came to 4 bases and at J to 2 bases, leaving 6 bases not matched to a gene. CDR3 amino acids: CASSPQDRVNTEAFF. The CDR3 DNA reads as TGTGCCAGCAGCCCCCAGGACAGGGTAAACACTGAAGCTTTCTTT.

This chain connects TRBV15 to TRBJ2-7, with D perhaps TRBD1 (5 bases). CDR3 length equals 15 residues. CDR1 is LNHNV and CDR2 is YYDKDF in the germline V gene (reference sequence). Trimming removed 1 base from V and 3 bases from J, with 13 bases in between. The CDR3 DNA sequence: TGTGCCACCAGCAGAGGGCTGGGGCAGGGCTACGAGCAGTACTTC. It encodes CATSRGLGQGYEQYF.

V usage is TRBV4-1 and J usage is TRBJ2-7, with D perhaps TRBD2 (5 bases). Per germline, CDR1 MGHRA and CDR2 YSYEKL. The V and J ends lost 3 bases and 2 bases respectively, with 11 bases between them. The CDR3 runs 14 residues. The CDR3 reads CASSQPGKAYEQYF. CDR3 nucleotide sequence: TGCGCCAGCAGCCAGCCGGGGAAGGCCTACGAGCAGTACTTC.

The chain is built from TRBV30 and TRBJ2-1; possible D gene TRBD2, 6 bases. Trimming removed 2 bases at V and 5 bases at J, with 16 bases between. Germline loops: CDR1 GTSNPN, CDR2 SVGIG (reference sequence). The CDR3 spans 15 residues. The chain's CDR3 is CAWSRSSGPNNEQFF. For the CDR3, the DNA is TGTGCCTGGAGTCGGTCGAGCGGGCCCAACAATGAGCAGTTCTTC.

The CDR3 loop reads CAVLEGGGYGYTF. The CDR3 DNA is TGTGCGGTACTCGAAGGGGGCGGCTATGGCTACACCTTC. The chain combines TRBV6-5 with TRBJ1-2, with 7 bases matching TRBD1. This CDR3 region has 13 residues. CDR1 and CDR2 from the germline V gene are MNHEY and SVGAGI.

This chain uses TRBV7-9 with TRBJ1-2; D gene ambiguous. The germline V gene encodes CDR1 SEHNR and CDR2 FQNEAQ (reference sequence). The length of the CDR3 is 11 residues. The V end was cut by 5 bases, the J end by 6 bases, with 7 bases between. Here the CDR3 reads CASSRGNGYTF. In DNA form, the CDR3 reads TGTGCCAGCAGCCGGGGAAATGGCTACACCTTC. Supplemented by reference TRBV7-9 and TRBJ1-2, the full variable domain reads DTGVSQNPRHKITKRGQNVTFRCDPISEHNRLYWYRQTLGQGPEFLTYFQNEAQLEKSRLLSDRFSAERPKGSFSTLEIQRTEQGDSAMYLCASSRGNGYTFGSGTRLTVV.

This clone was recorded a few times. The chain uses TRBV5-1 and TRBJ2-1; TRBD2 matches at 13 bases. Unmatched junction bases numbered 4, after V lost 4 bases and J lost 6 bases. CDR1 and CDR2 (germline): SGHRS, YFSETQ. The CDR3 consists of 15 residues. The CDR3 sequence: CASSAGLAGLNEQFF. The CDR3 nucleotides are TGCGCCAGCAGCGCGGGACTAGCGGGACTCAATGAGCAGTTCTTC.

The rearrangement joins TRBV4-1 to TRBJ2-7; TRBD1 aligns across 8 bases. The V and J ends lost 1 base and 2 bases, in that order; junction bases with no gene match: 1. This CDR3 has 14 residues. CDR1 is MGHRA and CDR2 is YSYEKL in the germline V gene. This chain's CDR3 is CASSQAGGPYEQYF. As DNA, the CDR3 is TGCGCCAGCAGCCAAGCAGGGGGCCCCTACGAGCAGTACTTC.

This chain connects TRBV6-5 to TRBJ1-6; D is perhaps TRBD1 (5 bases). The CDR3 covers 16 residues. Trimming left V 2 bases short and J 10 bases short, with 18 bases between. Germline assignment: CDR1 MNHEY and CDR2 SVGAGI. DNA of the CDR3: TGTGCCAGCAGTTACGGGGAACAGGCTAGCGGGTCACCCCTCCACTTT. This gives the protein CASSYGEQASGSPLHF.

The chain combines TRBV7-9 with TRBJ2-7, with a possible D match to TRBD2 (6 bases). The V gene's germline CDR1 is SEHNR and CDR2 FQNEAQ (reference sequence). Deletions cut 5 bases from V and 0 bases from J, with 23 bases between. The CDR3 is made up of 18 amino acids. CDR3 DNA sequence: TGTGCCAGCAGCCCTTCGGGGGAGGCAAGACGACTCTCCTACGAGCAGTACTTC. Translation gives CASSPSGEARRLSYEQYF. Variable domain in full (rest from reference TRBV7-9 and TRBJ2-7): DTGVSQNPRHKITKRGQNVTFRCDPISEHNRLYWYRQTLGQGPEFLTYFQNEAQLEKSRLLSDRFSAERPKGSFSTLEIQRTEQGDSAMYLCASSPSGEARRLSYEQYFGPGTRLTVT.

V usage is TRBV7-9 and J usage is TRBJ1-1; D is unresolved. CDR1 SEHNR and CDR2 FQNEAQ come from the germline V gene (reference sequence). V was clipped by 5 bases and J by 0 bases, with 13 bases between them. The CDR3 spans 15 residues. CDR3 in amino acids: CASSPRVGMNTEAFF. In DNA form, the CDR3 reads TGTGCCAGCAGCCCTAGGGTCGGAATGAACACTGAAGCTTTCTTT.

The chain recombines TRBV4-3 with TRBJ2-7; perhaps TRBD2 as D (5 bases). This CDR3 has 16 residues. Trimming shortened V by 1 base and J by 0 bases, and 13 bases separated the two germline ends. The germline gives CDR1 LGHNA, CDR2 YSLEER. The CDR3 loop reads CASSQGSGGSSYEQYF. The DNA for the CDR3 is TGCGCCAGCAGCCAAGGAAGCGGAGGTAGCTCCTACGAGCAGTACTTC.

The genes are TRBV6-6 and TRBJ1-5, with D maybe TRBD1 (5 bases). The CDR3 sequence is 14 residues long. V lost 7 bases and J 7 bases, leaving 17 bases between the germline ends. Looked up from germline, CDR1 is MNHNY and CDR2 is SVGAGI (reference sequence). The CDR3: CASTKSGPTQPQHF. The DNA for the CDR3 is TGTGCCAGCACCAAATCAGGGCCGACGCAGCCCCAGCATTTT.

The chain joins TRBV6-5 to TRBJ1-1; D is unresolved. The V and J ends lost 10 bases and 6 bases respectively, with 18 bases between them. The germline CDR1 and CDR2 sequences are MNHEY and SVGAGI. CDR3 length: 13 residues. The CDR3 reads CATEGPHGSEAFF. CDR3 bases: TGTGCCACCGAAGGACCCCACGGTTCTGAAGCTTTCTTT.

The gene calls are TRBV10-3 and TRBJ2-6; D not certain. Germline-derived CDR1 and CDR2 are ENHRY and SYGVKD. V was cut by 6 bases and J by 1 base, with 7 bases left in between. The CDR3 consists of 14 residues. The CDR3 DNA reads as TGTGCCATCAGCCAGACTTCTGGGGCCAACGTCCTGACTTTC. Protein sequence: CAISQTSGANVLTF.

The chain has TRBV4-1 and TRBJ2-3; D call uncertain. With 2 bases removed from V and 3 bases from J, the gap between germline ends came to 6 bases. Germline V gives CDR1 MGHRA, CDR2 YSYEKL. This CDR3 comprises 13 residues. CDR3 in amino acids: CASSQFLTDTQYF. Written as DNA, the CDR3 is TGCGCCAGCAGCCAATTTTTAACAGATACGCAGTATTTT.

The rearrangement uses TRBV19 and TRBJ1-1, with 9 nucleotides matching TRBD1. CDR3 length: 16 amino acids. Germline CDR1 LNHDA, CDR2 SQIVND (reference sequence). J lost 0 bases, V lost 2 bases, and 4 bases had no gene match. The CDR3 sequence is CASSIWDRALNTEAFF. The CDR3 DNA reads as TGTGCCAGTAGTATATGGGACAGGGCGTTGAACACTGAAGCTTTCTTT.

The chain joins TRBV6-5 to TRBJ2-1; maybe TRBD2 (6 bases). Germline CDR1 reads MNHEY; CDR2 reads SVGAGI. V was clipped by 5 bases and J by 4 bases, with 9 bases between them. There are 13 residues in the CDR3. DNA for the CDR3: TGTGCCAGCAGTCAGCGGGCATACAATGAGCAGTTCTTC. It yields the protein CASSQRAYNEQFF.

This CDR3 reads CASSYTMTNYGYTF. The CDR3 DNA reads as TGTGCCAGCAGTTATACCATGACTAACTATGGCTACACCTTC. This sequence joins TRBV6-5 and TRBJ1-2; D uncertain. This CDR3 spans 14 amino acids. Germline CDR1 and CDR2: MNHEY and SVGAGI. V was shortened by 3 bases and J by 0 bases, with 8 bases between the two germline ends.

The chain uses TRBV29-1 and TRBJ2-2, with 8 bases that match TRBD1. Germline trimming cut 3 bases from V and 0 bases from J; bases unmatched to any gene: 6. Germline V gene sequence: CDR1 SQVTM, CDR2 ANQGSEA. The CDR3 sequence is 16 residues long. This CDR3 reads CSVETRQGTNTGELFF. CDR3 nucleotides: TGCAGCGTTGAGACTAGACAGGGGACGAACACCGGGGAGCTGTTTTTT.

This chain's CDR3 is CASSRDRAHYGYTF. The CDR3 coding sequence is TGTGCCAGCAGTCGGGACAGGGCCCACTATGGCTACACCTTC. The chain employs TRBV2 and TRBJ1-2; TRBD1 agrees at 9 bases. Germline V gene data show CDR1 as SNHLY and CDR2 as FYNNEI. The CDR3 sequence is 14 residues long. V was clipped by 5 bases and J by 3 bases; unmatched bases: 4.

The chain joins TRBV6-5 to TRBJ1-3; a weak D match, TRBD1 (5 bases). Trimming removed 4 bases at V and 0 bases at J, with 7 bases between. This CDR3 has 14 residues. Germline V lookup: CDR1 MNHEY, CDR2 SVGAGI. The CDR3 protein is CASSWDGSGNTIYF. The CDR3, as DNA: TGTGCCAGCAGTTGGGACGGCTCTGGAAACACCATATATTTT.

V usage is TRBV6-5 and J usage is TRBJ2-7; a weak D match, TRBD2 (6 bases). The CDR3 loop spans 13 amino acids. V shed 6 bases and J shed 0 bases, with 9 bases lying between them. Germline CDR1 and CDR2: MNHEY and SVGAGI. The CDR3 here is CASRDGSSYEQYF. CDR3 DNA: TGTGCCAGCAGGGACGGGAGCTCCTACGAGCAGTACTTC.

The chain links TRBV6-5 to TRBJ2-2, with D possibly being TRBD2 (6 bases). CDR1 and CDR2 from the germline V gene are MNHEY and SVGAGI. Trimming pared 5 bases from V and 3 bases from J, leaving 7 bases between. CDR3 length: 13 amino acids. The CDR3 here is CASSRGYTGELFF. CDR3 coding DNA: TGTGCCAGCAGTCGGGGGTACACCGGGGAGCTGTTTTTT.

The V and J genes are TRBV6-6 and TRBJ1-5, with D unresolved. The CDR3 sequence is 14 residues long. Germline CDR1 reads MNHNY; CDR2 reads SVGAGI (reference sequence). V gave up 0 bases and J gave up 0 bases, with 3 bases separating them. The CDR3 loop reads CASSYSSSNQPQHF. The CDR3 nucleotides read TGTGCCAGCAGTTACTCGAGTAGCAATCAGCCCCAGCATTTT.

The chain links TRBV19 to TRBJ2-5; TRBD2 matches at 7 bases. J lost 5 bases, V lost 2 bases, and 5 bases had no gene match. Germline CDR1 and CDR2: LNHDA and SQIVND (reference sequence). The CDR3 is made up of 14 amino acids. CDR3 loop: CASSIFEGGETQYF. In DNA, the CDR3 is TGTGCCAGTAGTATATTTGAGGGAGGGGAGACCCAGTACTTC.